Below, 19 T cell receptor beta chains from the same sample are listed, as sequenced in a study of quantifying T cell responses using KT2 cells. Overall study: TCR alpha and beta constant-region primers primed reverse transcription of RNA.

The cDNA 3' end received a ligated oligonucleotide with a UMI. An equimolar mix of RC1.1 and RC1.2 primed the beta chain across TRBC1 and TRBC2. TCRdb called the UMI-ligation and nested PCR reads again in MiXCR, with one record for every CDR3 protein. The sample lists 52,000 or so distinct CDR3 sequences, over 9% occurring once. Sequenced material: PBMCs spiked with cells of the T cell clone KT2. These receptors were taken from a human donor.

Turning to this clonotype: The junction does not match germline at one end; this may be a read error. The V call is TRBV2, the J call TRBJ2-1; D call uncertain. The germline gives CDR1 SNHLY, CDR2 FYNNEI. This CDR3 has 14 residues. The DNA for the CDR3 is TGTGCCAGCAAGGTCGGGTTGTCCTACAATGAGCGGTTCTTC. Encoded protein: CASKVGLSYNERFF.

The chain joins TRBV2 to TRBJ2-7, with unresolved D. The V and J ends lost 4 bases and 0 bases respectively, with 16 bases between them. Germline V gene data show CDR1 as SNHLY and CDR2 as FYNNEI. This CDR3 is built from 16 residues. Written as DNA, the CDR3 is TGTGCCAGCAGTGGGTATATTACGGACCGCTCCTACGAGCAGTACTTC. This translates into CASSGYITDRSYEQYF. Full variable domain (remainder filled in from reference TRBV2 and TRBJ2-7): EPEVTQTPSHQVTQMGQEVILRCVPISNHLYFYWYRQILGQKVEFLVSFYNNEISEKSEIFDDQFSVERPDGSNFTLKIRSTKLEDSAMYFCASSGYITDRSYEQYFGPGTRLTVT.

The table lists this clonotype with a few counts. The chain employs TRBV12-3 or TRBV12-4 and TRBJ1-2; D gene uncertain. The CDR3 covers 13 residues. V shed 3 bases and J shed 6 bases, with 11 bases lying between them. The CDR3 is CASSLGILNGYTF. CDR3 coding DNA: TGTGCCAGCAGTTTGGGCATCTTAAATGGCTACACCTTC.

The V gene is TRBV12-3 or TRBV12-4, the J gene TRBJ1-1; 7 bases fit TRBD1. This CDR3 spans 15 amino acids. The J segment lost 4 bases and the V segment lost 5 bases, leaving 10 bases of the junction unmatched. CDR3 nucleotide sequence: TGTGCCAGCAGTCCCCTTTACAGGGGCGGCACTGAAGCTTTCTTT. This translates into CASSPLYRGGTEAFF.

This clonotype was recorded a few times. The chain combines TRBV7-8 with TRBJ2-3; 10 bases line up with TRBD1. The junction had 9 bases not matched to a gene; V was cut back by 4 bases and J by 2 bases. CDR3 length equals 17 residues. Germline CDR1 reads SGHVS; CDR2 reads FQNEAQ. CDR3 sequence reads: CASSYRRTGGITDTQYF. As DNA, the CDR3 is TGTGCCAGCAGCTACAGAAGGACAGGGGGTATCACAGATACGCAGTATTTT.

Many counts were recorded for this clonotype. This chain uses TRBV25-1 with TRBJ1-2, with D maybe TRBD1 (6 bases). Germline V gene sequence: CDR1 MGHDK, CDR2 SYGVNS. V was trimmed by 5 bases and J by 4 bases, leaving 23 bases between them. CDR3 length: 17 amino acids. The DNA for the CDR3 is TGTGCCAGCAGTCCCCTAGCAGGGGCTACCGGAGGCTATGGCTACACCTTC. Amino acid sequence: CASSPLAGATGGYGYTF.

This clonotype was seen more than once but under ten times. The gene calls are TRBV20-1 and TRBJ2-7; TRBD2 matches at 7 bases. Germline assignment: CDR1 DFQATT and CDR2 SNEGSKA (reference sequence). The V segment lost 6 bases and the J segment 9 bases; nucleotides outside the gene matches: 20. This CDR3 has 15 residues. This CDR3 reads CSAAIVAGDPPGQYF. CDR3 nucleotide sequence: TGCAGTGCCGCTATCGTCGCGGGAGATCCCCCAGGGCAGTACTTC.

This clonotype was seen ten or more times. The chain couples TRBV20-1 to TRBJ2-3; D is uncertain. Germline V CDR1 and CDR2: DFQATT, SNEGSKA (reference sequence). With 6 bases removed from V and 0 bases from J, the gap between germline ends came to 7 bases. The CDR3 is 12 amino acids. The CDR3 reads CSAPASTDTQYF. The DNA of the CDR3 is TGCAGTGCCCCGGCCAGCACAGATACGCAGTATTTT.

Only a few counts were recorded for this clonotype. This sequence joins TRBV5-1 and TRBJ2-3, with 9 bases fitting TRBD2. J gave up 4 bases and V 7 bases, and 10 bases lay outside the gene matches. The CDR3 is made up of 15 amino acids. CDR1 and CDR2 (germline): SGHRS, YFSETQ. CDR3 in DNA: TGCGCCAGCTATATCGCTAGCGGGACGCCAGATACGCAGTATTTT. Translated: CASYIASGTPDTQYF.

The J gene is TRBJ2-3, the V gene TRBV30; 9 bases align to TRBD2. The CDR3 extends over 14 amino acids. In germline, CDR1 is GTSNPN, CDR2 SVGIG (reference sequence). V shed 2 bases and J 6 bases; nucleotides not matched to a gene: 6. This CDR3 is CAWSRLAGPDTQYF. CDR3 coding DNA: TGTGCCTGGAGTCGGCTAGCGGGGCCCGATACGCAGTATTTT.

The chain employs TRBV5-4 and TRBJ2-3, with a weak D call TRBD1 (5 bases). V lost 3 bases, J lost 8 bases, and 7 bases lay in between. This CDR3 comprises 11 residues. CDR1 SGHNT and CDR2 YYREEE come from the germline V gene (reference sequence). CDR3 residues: CASSYRGTQYF. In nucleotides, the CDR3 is TGTGCCAGCAGCTATAGGGGTACGCAGTATTTT.

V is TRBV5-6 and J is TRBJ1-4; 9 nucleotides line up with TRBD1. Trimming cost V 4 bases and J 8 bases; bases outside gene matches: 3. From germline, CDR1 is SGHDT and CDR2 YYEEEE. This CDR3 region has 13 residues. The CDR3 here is CASSRDREEKLFF. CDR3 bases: TGTGCCAGCAGCCGGGACAGGGAAGAAAAACTGTTTTTT. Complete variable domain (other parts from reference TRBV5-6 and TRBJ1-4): DAGVTQSPTHLIKTRGQQVTLRCSPKSGHDTVSWYQQALGQGPQFIFQYYEEEERQRGNFPDRFSGHQFPNYSSELNVNALLLGDSALYLCASSRDREEKLFFGSGTQLSVL.

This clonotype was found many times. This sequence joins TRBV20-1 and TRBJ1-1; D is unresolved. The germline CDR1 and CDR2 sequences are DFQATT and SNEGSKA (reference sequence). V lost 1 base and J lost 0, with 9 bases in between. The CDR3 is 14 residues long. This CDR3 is CSARVASMNTEAFF. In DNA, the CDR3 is TGCAGTGCTAGAGTCGCCAGTATGAACACTGAAGCTTTCTTT.

The CDR3, as DNA: TGTGCCAGCCGGACAGGGGATAATTCACCCCTCCACTTT. Translated, it gives CASRTGDNSPLHF. The V gene is TRBV6-6, the J gene TRBJ1-6; the match to TRBD1 covers 9 bases. There are 13 residues in the CDR3. Germline values: CDR1 MNHNY, CDR2 SVGAGI (reference sequence). The V segment lost 8 bases and the J segment 5 bases; nucleotides outside the gene matches: 1.

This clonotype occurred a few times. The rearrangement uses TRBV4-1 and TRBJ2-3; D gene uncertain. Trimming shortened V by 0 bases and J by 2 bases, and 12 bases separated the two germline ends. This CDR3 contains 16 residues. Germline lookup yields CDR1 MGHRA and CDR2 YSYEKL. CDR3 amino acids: CASSQDQTRSTDTQYF. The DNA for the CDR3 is TGCGCCAGCAGCCAAGACCAGACCCGTTCCACAGATACGCAGTATTTT.

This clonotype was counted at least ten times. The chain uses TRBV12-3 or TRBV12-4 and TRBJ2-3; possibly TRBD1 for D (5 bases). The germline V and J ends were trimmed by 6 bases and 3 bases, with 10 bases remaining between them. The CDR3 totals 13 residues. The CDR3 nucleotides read TGTGCCAGCAGGACAGACGTTACAGATACGCAGTATTTT. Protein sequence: CASRTDVTDTQYF.

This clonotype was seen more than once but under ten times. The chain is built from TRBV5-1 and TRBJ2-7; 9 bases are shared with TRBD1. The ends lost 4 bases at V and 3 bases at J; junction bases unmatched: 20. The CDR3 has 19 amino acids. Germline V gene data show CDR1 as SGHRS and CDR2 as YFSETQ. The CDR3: CASSLPDRGVTTGDYEQYF. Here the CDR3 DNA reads TGCGCCAGCAGCCTCCCTGACAGGGGGGTTACTACAGGTGACTACGAGCAGTACTTC.

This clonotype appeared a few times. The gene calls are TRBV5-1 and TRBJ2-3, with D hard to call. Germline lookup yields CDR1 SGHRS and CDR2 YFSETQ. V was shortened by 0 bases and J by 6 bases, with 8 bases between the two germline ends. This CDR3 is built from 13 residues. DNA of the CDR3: TGCGCCAGCAGCTTGGATGGTCTTGATACGCAGTATTTT. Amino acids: CASSLDGLDTQYF.

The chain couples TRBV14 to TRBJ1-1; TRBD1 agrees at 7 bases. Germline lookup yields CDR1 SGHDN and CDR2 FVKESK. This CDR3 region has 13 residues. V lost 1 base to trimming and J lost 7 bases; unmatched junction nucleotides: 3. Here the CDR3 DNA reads TGTGCCAGCAGCCAAGTTAACAGGGGTGAAGCTTTCTTT. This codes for CASSQVNRGEAFF. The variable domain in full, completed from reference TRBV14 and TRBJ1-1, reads EAGVTQFPSHSVIEKGQTVTLRCDPISGHDNLYWYRRVMGKEIKFLLHFVKESKQDESGMPNNRFLAERTGGTYSTLKVQPAELEDSGVYFCASSQVNRGEAFFGQGTRLTVV.